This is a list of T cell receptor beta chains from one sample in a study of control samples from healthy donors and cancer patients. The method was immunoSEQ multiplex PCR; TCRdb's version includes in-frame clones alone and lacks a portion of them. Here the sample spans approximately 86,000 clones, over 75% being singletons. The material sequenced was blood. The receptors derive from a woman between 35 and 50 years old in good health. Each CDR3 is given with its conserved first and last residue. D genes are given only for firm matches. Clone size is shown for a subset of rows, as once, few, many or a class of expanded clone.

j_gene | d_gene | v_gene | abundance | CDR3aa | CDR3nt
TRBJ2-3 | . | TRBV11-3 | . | CASSLEFEKDTQYF | TGTGCCAGCAGCTTAGAGTTCGAAAAAGATACGCAGTATTTT
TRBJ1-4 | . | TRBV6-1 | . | CASSERSSPTNEKLFF | TGTGCCAGCAGTGAACGGTCAAGCCCAACTAATGAAAAACTGTTTTTT
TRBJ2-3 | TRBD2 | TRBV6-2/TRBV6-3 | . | CASSHGASGPSDTQYF | TGTGCCAGCAGCCACGGGGCTAGCGGACCCTCAGATACGCAGTATTTT
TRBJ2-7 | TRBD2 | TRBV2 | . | CASRAHRVGPTSGGHPTTTYEQYF | TGTGCCAGCAGAGCTCACAGGGTAGGGCCGACTAGCGGGGGGCATCCGACGACCACCTACGAGCAGTACTTC
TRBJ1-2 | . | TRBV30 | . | CAWSVGVLYGYTF | TGTGCCTGGAGTGTAGGAGTCCTCTATGGCTACACCTTC
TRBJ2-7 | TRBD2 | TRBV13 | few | CASSLAGGSSSREQYF | TGTGCCAGCAGTTTAGCGGGGGGGTCATCCTCTCGCGAGCAGTACTTC
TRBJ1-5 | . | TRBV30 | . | CAWSGAGNQPQHF | TGTGCCTGGAGTGGGGCAGGCAATCAGCCCCAGCATTTT
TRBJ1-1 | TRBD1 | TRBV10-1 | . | CATYRGDTEAFF | TGCGCCACCTACAGGGGAGACACTGAAGCTTTCTTT
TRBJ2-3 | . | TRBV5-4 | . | CAGLNDPSTDTQYF | TGTGCCGGTTTAAATGACCCGAGCACAGATACGCAGTATTTT
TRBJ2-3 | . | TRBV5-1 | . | CASSLDSTDTQYF | TGCGCCAGCAGCCTGGACAGCACAGATACGCAGTATTTT
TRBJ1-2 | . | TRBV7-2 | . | CASSLVGAGGYTF | TGTGCCAGCAGCTTAGTTGGGGCAGGGGGCTACACCTTC
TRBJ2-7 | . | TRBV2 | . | CASRDDRSVEQYF | TGTGCCAGCCGGGACGACAGGTCTGTCGAGCAGTACTTC
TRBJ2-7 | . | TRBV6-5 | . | CASSRAYEQYF | TGTGCCAGCAGTAGAGCCTACGAGCAGTACTTC
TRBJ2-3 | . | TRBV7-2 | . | CASSPIPGLTADTQYF | TGTGCCAGCAGCCCTATCCCGGGACTCACGGCCGATACGCAGTATTTT
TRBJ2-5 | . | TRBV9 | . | CASSVHPGGGKETQYF | TGTGCCAGCAGCGTACACCCAGGGGGGGGAAAAGAGACCCAGTACTTC
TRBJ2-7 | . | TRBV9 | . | CASSLRDKTYSEQYF | TGTGCCAGCAGCCTCAGGGATAAAACTTATTCCGAGCAGTACTTC
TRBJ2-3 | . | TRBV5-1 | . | CASSLWTLEGLEGTQYF | TGCGCCAGCAGCTTATGGACACTAGAAGGGTTAGAGGGTACGCAGTATTTT
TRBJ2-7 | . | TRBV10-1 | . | CASSDSYEQYF | TGCGCCAGCAGTGATTCTTACGAGCAGTACTTC
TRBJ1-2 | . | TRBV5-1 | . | CASSLTLEPAYGYTF | TGCGCCAGCAGCTTGACCCTCGAGCCCGCCTATGGCTACACCTTC
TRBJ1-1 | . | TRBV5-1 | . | CASSLVTGQRVTEAFF | TGCGCCAGCAGCTTGGTAACCGGCCAGCGCGTCACTGAAGCTTTCTTT
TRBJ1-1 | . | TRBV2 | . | CASRPGPRAVTEAFF | TGTGCCAGCCGGCCGGGACCACGAGCGGTGACTGAAGCTTTCTTT
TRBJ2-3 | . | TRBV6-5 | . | CASRKQLSSTDTQYF | TGTGCCAGCAGAAAACAGCTATCTAGCACAGATACGCAGTATTTT
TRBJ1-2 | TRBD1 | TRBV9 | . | CASSGQGRTNYGYTF | TGTGCCAGCAGCGGACAGGGGAGAACTAACTATGGCTACACCTTC
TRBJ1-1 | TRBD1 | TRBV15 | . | CATSARTGNTEAFF | TGTGCCACCAGCGCCCGGACAGGCAACACTGAAGCTTTCTTT
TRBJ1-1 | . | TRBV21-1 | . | CASSAHGRTEAFF | TGTGCCAGCAGCGCTCATGGCCGCACTGAAGCTTTCTTT
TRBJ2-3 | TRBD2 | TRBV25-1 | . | CASRDPGGGGDTQYF | TGTGCCAGCAGAGATCCGGGGGGGGGCGGAGATACGCAGTATTTT
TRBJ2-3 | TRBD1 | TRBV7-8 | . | CASSLRAGGDTDTQYF | TGTGCCAGCAGCTTAAGGGCAGGGGGAGACACAGATACGCAGTATTTT
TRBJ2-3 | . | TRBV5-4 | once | CASSHGGLAGKGDTQYF | TGTGCCAGCAGCCATGGTGGGCTAGCTGGGAAGGGGGATACGCAGTATTTT
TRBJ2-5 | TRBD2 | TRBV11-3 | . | CASNPRERGGPKTQYF | TGTGCCAGCAACCCACGGGAGCGGGGGGGCCCGAAGACCCAGTACTTC
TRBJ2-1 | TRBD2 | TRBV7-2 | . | CASRRGGATHEQFF | TGTGCCAGCAGGCGCGGGGGGGCCACGCATGAGCAGTTCTTC
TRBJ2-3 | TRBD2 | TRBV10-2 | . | CASQLAGGTDTQYF | TGCGCCAGCCAGCTAGCGGGGGGGACAGATACGCAGTATTTT
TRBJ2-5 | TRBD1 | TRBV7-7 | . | CASSSSKGTVLETQYF | TGTGCCAGCAGCTCTTCCAAAGGGACAGTCCTTGAGACCCAGTACTTC
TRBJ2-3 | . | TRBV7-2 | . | CASSTKPRATDTQYF | TGTGCCAGCAGCACCAAACCCAGAGCCACAGATACGCAGTATTTT
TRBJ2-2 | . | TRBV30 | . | CAWTLSEAHGELFF | TGTGCCTGGACCCTCTCCGAGGCTCACGGGGAGCTGTTTTTT